Each of the 32 T cell receptor beta chains below was sequenced from the same sample in a study of neurological immune-mediated disorders. TCRdb recomputed calls from the 5' RACE reads with MiXCR, one row per CDR3 protein. The table includes 20,000 or so distinct CDR3 sequences, around a tenth detected once. The specimen sequenced was CD8+ T cells from blood. The receptors were gathered from a woman aged 45-65 years in good health.

This clonotype was observed a few times. The chain combines TRBV15 with TRBJ2-7, with 10 bases aligning to TRBD2. The V gene's germline CDR1 is LNHNV and CDR2 YYDKDF (reference sequence). The V gene end was trimmed by 5 bases and the J gene end by 3 bases; junction bases not matched to a gene: 1. The CDR3 consists of 13 residues. The chain's CDR3 is CATSLAGVYEQYF. In DNA, the CDR3 is TGTGCCACCAGCCTAGCGGGAGTCTACGAGCAGTACTTC.

Ten or more counts support this clonotype. The CDR3 reads CASIPDSTYEQYF. The DNA for the CDR3 is TGTGCCAGCATCCCCGACTCAACCTACGAGCAGTACTTC. This chain connects TRBV2 to TRBJ2-7; D ambiguous. Germline V gives CDR1 SNHLY, CDR2 FYNNEI. Trimming stripped 7 bases from V and 2 bases from J, with 12 bases between. This CDR3 contains 13 residues.

This clonotype was observed many times. The CDR3 nucleotides are TGTGCCAGCAGCTTGAGACTAGCGGATTACAATGAGCAGTTCTTC. Protein: CASSLRLADYNEQFF. The chain has TRBV5-5 and TRBJ2-1; 9 nucleotides line up with TRBD2. Per the germline V gene, CDR1 is SGHKS and CDR2 is YYEKEE (reference sequence). The V segment lost 1 base and the J segment 4 bases; nucleotides outside the gene matches: 3. The CDR3 has 15 amino acids.

There are many counts of this clonotype. The gene calls are TRBV28 and TRBJ1-2; D remains unclear. The CDR3 sequence is 13 residues long. Trimming took off 5 bases at V and 8 bases at J, with 15 bases between the two ends. The germline CDR1 and CDR2 sequences are MDHEN and SYDVKM. The CDR3 region has the DNA TGTGCCAGCAGTGCTCCCCTCGGTGCCGGCTACACCTTC. Encoded protein: CASSAPLGAGYTF.

At least ten counts were recorded for this clonotype. The chain links TRBV7-3 to TRBJ2-1; 8 bases are a match to TRBD2. The CDR3 loop spans 16 amino acids. CDR1 and CDR2 from the germline V gene are SGHTA and FQGTGA. V was pared by 5 bases and J by 0 bases, with 6 bases of the junction left unmatched. The CDR3 sequence: CASSPLAGSSYNEQFF. The CDR3 bases are TGTGCCAGCAGCCCTTTAGCGGGGAGCTCCTACAATGAGCAGTTCTTC.

This clonotype was detected many times. The chain couples TRBV6-1 to TRBJ1-5, with a weak D call TRBD1 (5 bases). Germline loops: CDR1 MNHNS, CDR2 SASEGT. The CDR3 totals 18 residues. V was cut by 7 bases and J by 2 bases, with 24 bases left in between. Written as DNA, the CDR3 is TGTGCCAGCACCGAATGGGGAGGGGCAGGGATGGGCAATCAGCCCCAGCATTTT. Translated, it gives CASTEWGGAGMGNQPQHF.

This clonotype was seen ten or more times. The chain combines TRBV20-1 with TRBJ1-2, with TRBD1 as a possible D gene (6 bases). Per germline, CDR1 DFQATT and CDR2 SNEGSKA (reference sequence). The CDR3 extends over 16 amino acids. V lost 3 bases and J 8 bases, leaving 25 bases between the germline ends. CDR3 in amino acids: CSASPYRGGATGGYTF. CDR3 nucleotides: TGCAGTGCTAGCCCCTACCGCGGGGGCGCCACGGGCGGCTACACCTTC.

This clonotype was recorded at least ten times. The chain has TRBV19 and TRBJ1-6, with 9 bases that match TRBD1. This CDR3 has 14 residues. J gave up 7 bases and V 6 bases, and 4 bases lay outside the gene matches. From germline, CDR1 is LNHDA and CDR2 SQIVND (reference sequence). This chain's CDR3 is CASRSGTGNSPLHF. The CDR3 DNA is TGTGCCAGTAGGTCCGGGACAGGGAATTCACCCCTCCACTTT.

In its sample, this clonotype was seen many times. The genes are TRBV13 and TRBJ2-1, with D tentatively TRBD1 (6 bases). The CDR3 has 17 residues. CDR1 and CDR2 (germline): PRHDT, FYEKMQ (reference sequence). The V gene lost 0 bases and the J gene lost 1 base, with 13 bases spanning the gap. Here the CDR3 reads CASSLGFRGESYNEQFF. DNA of the CDR3: TGTGCCAGCAGCTTAGGTTTCAGGGGAGAATCCTACAATGAGCAGTTCTTC. The variable domain in full, completed from reference TRBV13 and TRBJ2-1, reads AAGVIQSPRHLIKEKRETATLKCYPIPRHDTVYWYQQGPGQDPQFLISFYEKMQSDKGSIPDRFSAQQFSDYHSELNMSSLELGDSALYFCASSLGFRGESYNEQFFGPGTRLTVL.

This clonotype was found many times. The chain employs TRBV29-1 and TRBJ2-7, with D perhaps being TRBD1 or TRBD2 (5 bases each). There are 16 residues in the CDR3. CDR1 is SQVTM and CDR2 is ANQGSEA in the germline V gene. Trimming removed 6 bases from V and 0 bases from J, with 21 bases in between. CDR3 nucleotide sequence: TGCAGCGTGGCCGCAGTGTGGGACGCCGACTCCTACGAGCAGTACTTC. Protein sequence: CSVAAVWDADSYEQYF.

This clonotype has only a few counts. This chain links TRBV29-1 with TRBJ2-1; D may be TRBD1 (6 bases). Trimming stripped 4 bases from V and 8 bases from J, with 18 bases between. This CDR3 is built from 14 residues. Looked up from germline, CDR1 is SQVTM and CDR2 is ANQGSEA. CDR3 residues: CSVAGDVRVYEQFF. As DNA, the CDR3 is TGCAGCGTTGCAGGGGACGTTAGGGTTTATGAGCAGTTCTTC.

In this sample, this clonotype turned up many times. The V gene is TRBV12-3 or TRBV12-4, the J gene TRBJ2-1; no clear D. The CDR3 runs to 11 residues. V was pared by 3 bases and J by 6 bases, with 3 bases between. The CDR3 sequence is CASSFLNEQFF. As DNA, the CDR3 is TGTGCCAGCAGTTTTCTCAATGAGCAGTTCTTC.

V is TRBV5-6 and J is TRBJ2-4, with D unclear. The V and J ends lost 9 bases and 9 bases respectively, with 19 bases between them. The CDR3 loop spans 13 amino acids. The germline V gene has CDR1 SGHDT and CDR2 YYEEEE. CDR3 sequence: CAKSLLVDGIQYF. As DNA, the CDR3 is TGTGCCAAGAGCTTGTTGGTAGATGGCATTCAGTACTTC.

This clonotype was counted at least ten times. J is TRBJ2-1 and V is TRBV28; TRBD2 matches 9 bases. V lost 4 bases to trimming and J lost 8 bases; unmatched junction nucleotides: 9. This CDR3 has 15 residues. Germline assignment: CDR1 MDHEN and CDR2 SYDVKM. CDR3 sequence: CASSSEAGGWDEQFF. Written as DNA, the CDR3 is TGTGCCAGCAGTTCAGAAGCGGGAGGTTGGGATGAGCAGTTCTTC. Together with reference TRBV28 and TRBJ2-1, the CDR3 gives the full variable domain: DVKVTQSSRYLVKRTGEKVFLECVQDMDHENMFWYRQDPGLGLRLIYFSYDVKMKEKGDIPEGYSVSREKKERFSLILESASTNQTSMYLCASSSEAGGWDEQFFGPGTRLTVL.

The chain is built from TRBV5-6 and TRBJ1-5, with D hard to call. From germline, CDR1 is SGHDT and CDR2 YYEEEE. The CDR3 loop spans 13 amino acids. The V gene lost 3 bases and the J gene lost 4 bases, with 8 bases spanning the gap. DNA for the CDR3: TGTGCCAGCAGCTCCGGGCCAAATCAGCCCCAGCATTTT. Translation gives CASSSGPNQPQHF.

This clonotype showed up many times. The chain links TRBV27 to TRBJ1-5; no clear D gene. The ends were cut back, 8 bases at V and 7 bases at J, with 15 bases in the middle. The CDR3 extends over 13 amino acids. Germline CDR1 reads MNHEY; CDR2 reads SMNVEV (reference sequence). Here the CDR3 reads CASRIRARQPQHF. DNA of the CDR3: TGTGCCAGCCGCATAAGGGCGCGACAGCCCCAGCATTTT.

In this sample, this clonotype turned up many times. V usage is TRBV9 and J usage is TRBJ2-2, with D perhaps TRBD1 (5 bases). The germline CDR1 and CDR2 sequences are SGDLS and YYNGEE. The CDR3 runs 14 residues. V lost 7 bases, J lost 1 base, and 11 bases lay in between. DNA of the CDR3: TGTGCCAGCGAGTTAGGGGTGAACACCGGGGAGCTGTTTTTT. Translating it yields CASELGVNTGELFF.

This clonotype was picked up many times. This sequence joins TRBV11-3 and TRBJ2-3; D might be TRBD2 (5 bases). In germline, CDR1 is SGHNT, CDR2 YENEEA. Trimming left V 0 bases short and J 5 bases short, with 9 bases between. CDR3 size: 14 residues. CDR3 in amino acids: CASSLEGGRDTQYF. CDR3 coding DNA: TGTGCCAGCAGCTTAGAGGGTGGGAGAGATACGCAGTATTTT. Variable domain in full (rest from reference TRBV11-3 and TRBJ2-3): EAGVVQSPRYKIIEKKQPVAFWCNPISGHNTLYWYLQNLGQGPELLIRYENEEAVDDSQLPKDRFSAERLKGVDSTLKIQPAELGDSAVYLCASSLEGGRDTQYFGPGTRLTVL.

This clonotype was seen ten or more times. This chain connects TRBV5-1 to TRBJ2-5, with D possibly being TRBD2 (5 bases). Germline CDR1 and CDR2: SGHRS and YFSETQ. V was pared by 0 bases and J by 5 bases, with 11 bases between. The CDR3 is made up of 14 amino acids. The CDR3 coding sequence is TGCGCCAGCAGCTTGGTCGGGTCGGGGGAGACCCAGTACTTC. Residues: CASSLVGSGETQYF.

This clonotype was seen repeatedly, ten times or more. This rearrangement joins TRBV20-1 to TRBJ2-5, with 10 positions matching TRBD2. The CDR3 has 17 residues. Per the germline V gene, CDR1 is DFQATT and CDR2 is SNEGSKA (reference sequence). Unmatched junction bases numbered 13, after V lost 5 bases and J lost 1 base. The CDR3 sequence is CSALPTSSGSTQETQYF. The CDR3, as DNA: TGCAGTGCTCTCCCCACCTCTAGCGGGAGTACCCAAGAGACCCAGTACTTC.

This clonotype occurred many times. The CDR3 bases are TGCAGCGTGGACATAGCGGGAGGGCCAACAGATACGCAGTATTTT. It yields the protein CSVDIAGGPTDTQYF. The V call is TRBV29-1, the J call TRBJ2-3; 11 bases map to TRBD2. In germline, CDR1 is SQVTM, CDR2 ANQGSEA. The CDR3 is 15 residues long. The V gene end was trimmed by 6 bases and the J gene end by 3 bases; junction bases not matched to a gene: 8.

J is TRBJ1-2 and V is TRBV24-1; tentatively, D is TRBD1 (5 bases). The CDR3 runs to 15 residues. Germline CDR1 KGHDR, CDR2 SFDVKD. Between the trimmed V and J ends, which lost 3 bases and 2 bases, there was a span of 12 bases. As DNA, the CDR3 is TGTGCCACCAGTGATCCCAGGGAGTCGAACTATGGCTACACCTTC. Encoded protein: CATSDPRESNYGYTF.

The sample holds many counts of this clonotype. J is TRBJ2-1 and V is TRBV11-2; 7 bases fit TRBD1. CDR3 length: 15 amino acids. Per germline, CDR1 SGHAT and CDR2 FQNNGV. V dropped 3 bases and J dropped 2; count of bases not matched to a gene: 4. CDR3 sequence (DNA): TGTGCCAGCAGCTTGGGGGACAGCACCTACAATGAGCAGTTCTTC. It codes for CASSLGDSTYNEQFF.

This clonotype was seen many times. The chain uses TRBV20-1 and TRBJ1-1; possibly TRBD1 for D (6 bases). The germline CDR1 and CDR2 sequences are DFQATT and SNEGSKA (reference sequence). V shed 3 bases and J shed 5 bases, with 13 bases lying between them. The length of the CDR3 is 13 residues. The CDR3 loop reads CSARDSEGTEAFF. DNA of the CDR3: TGCAGTGCTAGGGACAGTGAGGGAACTGAAGCTTTCTTT.

This clonotype was counted at least ten times. The rearrangement uses TRBV27 and TRBJ2-5; 11 positions agree with TRBD2. This CDR3 spans 15 amino acids. Losses at the gene ends were 5 bases for V and 5 bases for J; bases not matched to a gene: 7. Germline V gene lookup returns CDR1 MNHEY and CDR2 SMNVEV (reference sequence). In DNA form, the CDR3 reads TGTGCCAGCAGTGGGCAACTAGCGGGAGTCGAGACCCAGTACTTC. Amino acid sequence: CASSGQLAGVETQYF.

This clonotype has at least ten counts. The gene calls are TRBV20-1 and TRBJ1-1; no firm D call. V lost 6 bases to trimming and J lost 0 bases, with 17 bases between them. The CDR3 has 15 residues. From germline, CDR1 is DFQATT and CDR2 SNEGSKA (reference sequence). In nucleotides, the CDR3 is TGCAGTGCAAGTGGAGATTACATTTTGAACACTGAAGCTTTCTTT. Translation: CSASGDYILNTEAFF.

In its sample, this clonotype was seen many times. The chain links TRBV20-1 to TRBJ2-7; D may be TRBD1 (6 bases). The CDR3 extends over 14 amino acids. The germline V and J ends were trimmed by 0 bases and 1 base, with 10 bases remaining between them. The V gene's germline CDR1 is DFQATT and CDR2 SNEGSKA (reference sequence). The DNA of the CDR3 is TGCAGTGCTAGAGATCAGGGACAATCCTACGAGCAGTACTTC. Amino acids: CSARDQGQSYEQYF.

This rearrangement joins TRBV4-1 to TRBJ2-2, with TRBD2 matching 12 bases. CDR1 is MGHRA and CDR2 is YSYEKL in the germline V gene. The ends lost 2 bases at V and 4 bases at J; junction bases unmatched: 2. CDR3 length equals 16 residues. This CDR3 is CASSQRLAGATGELFF. The CDR3 DNA reads as TGCGCCAGCAGCCAAAGACTAGCGGGGGCCACCGGGGAGCTGTTTTTT.

Only a few counts were recorded for this clonotype. V gene TRBV20-1 combines with J gene TRBJ2-1; 9 nucleotides line up with TRBD2. Germline CDR1 and CDR2: DFQATT and SNEGSKA (reference sequence). The CDR3 length is 12 residues. V was pared by 5 bases and J by 9 bases, with 5 bases of the junction left unmatched. CDR3 nucleotide sequence: TGCAGTGCTTGGGGAGCGGGAGGTGAGCAGTTCTTC. This translates into CSAWGAGGEQFF.

This clonotype was recorded at least ten times. The rearrangement links TRBV5-1 to TRBJ2-7; 14 bases align to TRBD2. CDR1 and CDR2 (germline): SGHRS, YFSETQ. V shed 4 bases and J 2 bases; nucleotides not matched to a gene: 11. The CDR3 length is 18 residues. The CDR3 loop reads CASSPRLAGGPSAYEQYF. The CDR3 DNA follows: TGCGCCAGCAGCCCAAGACTAGCGGGGGGGCCTTCGGCCTACGAGCAGTACTTC.

This clonotype has just a few counts. This rearrangement joins TRBV19 to TRBJ1-5, with 9 bases lining up with TRBD1. After removal of 2 bases from V and 6 bases from J, the junction contained 8 bases not matched to a gene. The CDR3 is 16 amino acids. The germline gives CDR1 LNHDA, CDR2 SQIVND (reference sequence). DNA for the CDR3: TGTGCCAGTAGTATAAGTACAGGGGGCGCGTTTCAGCCCCAGCATTTT. It translates to CASSISTGGAFQPQHF.

This clonotype was detected many times. CDR3 bases: TGTGCCAGCAGCCAAGATCGTAACAGGGGCTTTTATGGCTACACCTTC. It is translated as CASSQDRNRGFYGYTF. The gene calls are TRBV4-2 and TRBJ1-2; 7 bases match TRBD1. Germline CDR1 LGHNA, CDR2 YNFKEQ. The V segment lost 0 bases and the J segment 5 bases; nucleotides outside the gene matches: 9. CDR3 length: 16 amino acids.